This record covers a single T cell receptor (beta chain). This sample was included in a study of blood T cell repertoires in COVID-19. Across the whole study: The study drew acute and convalescent COVID-19 samples from the United States, Italy and Spain. Sample material is recorded as cDNA or gDNA derived from T cells, B-cell-depleted T cells, or PBMCs.

Per the study methods: Estimates of nucleated cell counts were drawn from the amplification of reference gene primers. The protocol was immunoSEQ multiplex PCR, while the TCRdb copy is restricted to in-frame clones and leaves out a portion. V, J and clone size are those of that table, while D and trimming were read from the DNA. Here the sample spans 200,000 to 250,000 clones, 86% being singletons. The Seattle site enrolled patients during active infection and followed them longitudinally. Deletions cut 3 bases from V and 2 bases from J, with 6 bases between. This CDR3 spans 13 amino acids. Germline CDR1 is KGHDR and CDR2 is SFDVKD.

Input material: peripheral blood. The gene calls are TRBV24-1 and TRBJ1-2; weak D call: TRBD1 (6 bases). This clonotype was sampled from a woman in her forties or fifties with COVID-19, enrolled during active disease. The CDR3 DNA is TGTGCCACCAGTGATACAGGGAACTATGGCTACACCTTC. This codes for CATSDTGNYGYTF.